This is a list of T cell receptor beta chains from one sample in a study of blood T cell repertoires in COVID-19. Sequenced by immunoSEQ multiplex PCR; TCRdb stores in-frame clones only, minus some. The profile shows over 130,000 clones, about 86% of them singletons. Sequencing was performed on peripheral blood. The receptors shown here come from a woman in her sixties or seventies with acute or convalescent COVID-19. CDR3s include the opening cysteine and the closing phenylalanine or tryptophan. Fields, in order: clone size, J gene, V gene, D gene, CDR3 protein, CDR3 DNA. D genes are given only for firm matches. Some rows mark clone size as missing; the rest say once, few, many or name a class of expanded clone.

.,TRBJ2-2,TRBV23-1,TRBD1,CASSPAGPFTRPGQGYTGELFF,TGCGCCAGCAGTCCGGCGGGGCCCTTCACCCGACCGGGACAGGGTTACACCGGGGAGCTGTTTTTT
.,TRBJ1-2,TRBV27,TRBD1,CASRYRTGEGYTF,TGTGCCAGCAGGTATAGGACAGGGGAAGGCTACACCTTC
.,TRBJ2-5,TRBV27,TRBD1,CASSITGVRSRETQYF,TGTGCCAGCAGTATTACAGGGGTAAGGAGTAGAGAGACCCAGTACTTC
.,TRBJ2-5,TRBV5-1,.,CASSSPGVETQYF,TGCGCCAGCAGCTCCCCAGGGGTAGAGACCCAGTACTTC
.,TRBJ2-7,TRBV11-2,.,CASSLVRGATSSYEQYF,TGTGCCAGCAGCTTAGTTCGGGGGGCAACGAGCTCCTACGAGCAGTACTTC
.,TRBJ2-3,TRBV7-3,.,CASSSTGVSDTQYF,TGTGCCAGCAGCTCAACGGGAGTATCAGATACGCAGTATTTT
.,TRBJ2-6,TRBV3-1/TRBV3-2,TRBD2,CASSQGRREVGSGANVLTF,TGTGCCAGCAGCCAAGGCCGGCGGGAGGTGGGCTCTGGGGCCAACGTCCTGACTTTC
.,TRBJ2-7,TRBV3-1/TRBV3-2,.,CASSQELTSGAYEQYF,TGTGCCAGCAGCCAAGAACTGACCAGCGGCGCCTACGAGCAGTACTTC
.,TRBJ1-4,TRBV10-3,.,CAISEAVATNEKLFF,TGTGCCATCAGTGAAGCGGTTGCAACTAATGAAAAACTGTTTTTT
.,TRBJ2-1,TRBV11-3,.,CASSLDPGVYNEQFF,TGTGCCAGCAGCTTAGATCCCGGAGTTTACAATGAGCAGTTCTTC
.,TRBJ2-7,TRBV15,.,CATSRERLGEQYF,TGTGCCACCAGCAGAGAACGACTAGGCGAGCAGTACTTC
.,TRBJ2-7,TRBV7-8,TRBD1,CASSLQGVLSYEQYF,TGTGCCAGCAGCTTACAGGGGGTGTTGTCCTACGAGCAGTACTTC
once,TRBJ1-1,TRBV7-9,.,CASSLGGYRPPSQSTEAFF,TGTGCCAGCAGCTTAGGTGGCTACAGGCCCCCTTCTCAGAGCACTGAAGCTTTCTTT
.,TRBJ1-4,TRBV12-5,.,CASGLRFSPEGEKLFF,TGTGCTAGTGGTCTCAGGTTTTCTCCAGAGGGTGAAAAACTGTTTTTT
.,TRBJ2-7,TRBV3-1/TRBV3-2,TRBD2,CASRPGLASYEQYF,TGTGCCAGCAGGCCGGGACTAGCGTCCTACGAGCAGTACTTC
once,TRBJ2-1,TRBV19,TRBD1,CASMAGQGPYNEQFF,TGTGCCAGTATGGCGGGACAGGGTCCCTACAATGAGCAGTTCTTC
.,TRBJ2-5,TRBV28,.,CASSSLAIRETQYF,TGTGCCAGCAGTAGTCTAGCCATCAGGGAGACCCAGTACTTC
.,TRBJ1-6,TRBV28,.,CASSLLRTSNSPLHF,TGTGCCAGCAGTCTCTTGAGGACAAGTAATTCACCCCTCCACTTT
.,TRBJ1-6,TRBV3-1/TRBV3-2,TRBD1,CASSHPPGTGTSPLHF,TGTGCCAGCAGCCACCCACCCGGGACAGGGACTTCACCCCTCCACTTT
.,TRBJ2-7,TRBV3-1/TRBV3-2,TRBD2,CASSKGQPLAGGHPSSYEQYF,TGTGCCAGCAGCAAGGGACAGCCTCTAGCGGGAGGGCACCCGAGTTCCTACGAGCAGTACTTC
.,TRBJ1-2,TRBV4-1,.,CASSQDWENYGYTF,TGCGCCAGCAGCCAAGATTGGGAGAACTATGGCTACACCTTC
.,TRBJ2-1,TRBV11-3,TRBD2,CASSSLRALAGEWNEQFF,TGTGCCAGCAGCTCCCTACGTGCCCTAGCGGGAGAGTGGAATGAGCAGTTCTTC
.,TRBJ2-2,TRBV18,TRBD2,CASSPILTSGTTGELFF,TGTGCCAGCTCACCGATTCTCACCAGCGGGACCACCGGGGAGCTGTTTTTT
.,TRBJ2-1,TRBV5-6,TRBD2,CASSLGGLAANEQFF,TGTGCCAGCAGCTTGGGGGGTCTAGCGGCCAATGAGCAGTTCTTC
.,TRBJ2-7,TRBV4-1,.,CASSQGGTARYEQYF,TGCGCCAGCAGCCAAGGCGGGACAGCTCGCTACGAGCAGTACTTC
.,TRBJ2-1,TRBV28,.,CASSFRGSEQFF,TGTGCCAGCAGTTTCCGGGGATCAGAGCAGTTCTTC
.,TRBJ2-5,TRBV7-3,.,CASSEQGQETQYF,TGTGCCAGCAGCGAACAGGGTCAAGAGACCCAGTACTTC
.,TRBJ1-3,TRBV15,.,CATSRGRGPGNTIYF,TGTGCCACCAGCAGAGGGAGGGGACCTGGAAACACCATATATTTT
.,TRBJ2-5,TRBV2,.,CASRAEQETQYF,TGTGCCAGCAGGGCAGAACAAGAGACCCAGTACTTC
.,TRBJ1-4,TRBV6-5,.,CASSYSRGGIEKLFF,TGTGCCAGCAGTTACTCACGCGGGGGTATTGAAAAACTGTTTTTT
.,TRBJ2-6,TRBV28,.,CASSRSGPHSGANVLTF,TGTGCCAGCAGCCGGTCGGGTCCCCACTCTGGGGCCAACGTCCTGACTTTC
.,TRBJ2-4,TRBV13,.,CASSLGGERGIQYF,TGTGCCAGCAGCTTAGGAGGGGAAAGGGGCATTCAGTACTTC
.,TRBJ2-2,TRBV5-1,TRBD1,CASIDRGSGELFF,TGCGCCAGCATCGACAGGGGGTCCGGGGAGCTGTTTTTT
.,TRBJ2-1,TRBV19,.,CASRSENEQFF,TGTGCCAGTAGGTCGGAGAATGAGCAGTTCTTC
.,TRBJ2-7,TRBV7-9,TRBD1,CASGGQGLLYEQYF,TGTGCCAGCGGGGGACAGGGTCTCCTCTACGAGCAGTACTTC
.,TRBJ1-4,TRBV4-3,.,CASSQEGAGWGEKLFF,TGCGCCAGCAGCCAAGAAGGGGCAGGGTGGGGTGAAAAACTGTTTTTT
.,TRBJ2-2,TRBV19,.,CATSRRGVDTGELFF,TGTGCCACCAGCCGGCGCGGGGTAGACACCGGGGAGCTGTTTTTT
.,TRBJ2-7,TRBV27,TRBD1,CASSRGTGGKYEQYF,TGTGCCAGCAGTCGGGGGACAGGGGGCAAGTACGAGCAGTACTTC
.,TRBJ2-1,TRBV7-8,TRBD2,CASSSHLLAGERNEQFF,TGTGCCAGCAGCTCACACCTCCTAGCGGGAGAACGCAATGAGCAGTTCTTC
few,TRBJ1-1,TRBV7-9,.,CASSPRSFTEAFF,TGTGCCAGCAGCCCGAGGTCTTTCACTGAAGCTTTCTTT
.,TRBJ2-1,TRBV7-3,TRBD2,CASSLAGGTDEQFF,TGTGCCAGCAGCTTAGCGGGAGGGACCGATGAGCAGTTCTTC
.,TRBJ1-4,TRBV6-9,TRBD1,CASSPGGNEKLFF,TGTGCCAGCAGCCCAGGGGGTAATGAAAAACTGTTTTTT
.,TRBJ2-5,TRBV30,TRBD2,CAWSNPSLAGSQETQYF,TGTGCCTGGAGTAACCCTTCCCTAGCGGGGAGCCAAGAGACCCAGTACTTC
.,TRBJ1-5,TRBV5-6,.,CASSLLAQPQHF,TGTGCCAGCAGCTTATTGGCTCAGCCCCAGCATTTT
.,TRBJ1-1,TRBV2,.,CASSVQGRRAFF,TGTGCCAGCAGTGTACAGGGCCGACGGGCTTTCTTT
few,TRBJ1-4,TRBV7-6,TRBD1,CASSQGQGGEKLFF,TGTGCCAGCAGCCAGGGACAGGGGGGCGAAAAACTGTTTTTT
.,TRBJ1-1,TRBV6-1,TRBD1,CASSEYRGTETEAFF,TGTGCCAGCAGTGAATACAGGGGTACAGAGACTGAAGCTTTCTTT
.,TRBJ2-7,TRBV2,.,CASSVAYEQYF,TGTGCCAGCAGTGTGGCATACGAGCAGTACTTC